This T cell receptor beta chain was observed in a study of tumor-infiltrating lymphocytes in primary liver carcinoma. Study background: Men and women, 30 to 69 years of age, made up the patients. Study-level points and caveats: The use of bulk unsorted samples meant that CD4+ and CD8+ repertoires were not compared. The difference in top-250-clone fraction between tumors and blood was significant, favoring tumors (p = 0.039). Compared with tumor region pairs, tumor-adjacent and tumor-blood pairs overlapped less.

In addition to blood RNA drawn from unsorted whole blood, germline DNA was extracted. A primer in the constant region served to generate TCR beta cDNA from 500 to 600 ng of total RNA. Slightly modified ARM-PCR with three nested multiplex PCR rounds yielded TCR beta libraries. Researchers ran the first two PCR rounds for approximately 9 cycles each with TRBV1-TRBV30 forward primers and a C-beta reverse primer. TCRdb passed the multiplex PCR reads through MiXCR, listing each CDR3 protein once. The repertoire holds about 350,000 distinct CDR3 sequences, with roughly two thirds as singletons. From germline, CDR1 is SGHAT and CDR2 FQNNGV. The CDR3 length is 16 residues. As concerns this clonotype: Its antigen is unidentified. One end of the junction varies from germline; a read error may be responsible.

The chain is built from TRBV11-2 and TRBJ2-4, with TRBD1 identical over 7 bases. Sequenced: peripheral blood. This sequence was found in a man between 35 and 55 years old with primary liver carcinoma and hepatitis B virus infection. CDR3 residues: CANSYLTGMAKNIQYF. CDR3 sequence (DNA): TGTGCCAACAGTTACTTGACAGGGATGGCCAAAAACATTCAGTATTTC.